This T cell receptor (beta chain) was sequenced in a study of identifying expanded T cells in peripheral blood. The V gene's germline CDR1 is MNHNY and CDR2 SVGAGI (reference sequence). Trimming pared 0 bases from V and 6 bases from J, leaving 12 bases between. The CDR3 spans 15 residues. Here immunoSEQ multiplex PCR was the method, and the copy in TCRdb shows in-frame clones only, minus some. The table has about 85,000 clones, 70% to 90% seen once; the top ten hold 2.5% to 3.5%. This clonotype was obtained from a person aged 18 to 69 in good health. The chain combines TRBV6-6 with TRBJ2-1; D is possibly TRBD1 or TRBD2 (6 bases each). The sample was blood. The DNA for the CDR3 is TGTGCCAGCAGTTACTCTGTGACGGGGGCCAATGAGCAGTTCTTC. Protein product: CASSYSVTGANEQFF.